This TCR beta chain was sequenced during a study of T cell responses to AZD1222 COVID-19 vaccine. Study summary: Pooled in the analysis were second doses at about 4 or about 12 weeks. Study-level results: Most donors were white British and more were female, and clonal diversity was possibly underestimated.

Generated by immunoSEQ multiplex PCR, the TCRdb table keeps only in-frame clones and is missing some. The sample lists roughly 93,000 clones; approximately 90% were seen once. V was cut by 8 bases and J by 7 bases, with 9 bases left in between. This CDR3 has 12 amino acids. Germline CDR1 and CDR2: MNHEY and SMNVEV (reference sequence). Worth noting for this clone: The target antigen is unknown.

This material consisted of peripheral blood, taken on day 0 of AZD1222 vaccination. The sequence was collected from an adult in good health. The rearrangement uses TRBV27 and TRBJ1-6; no reliable D call. CDR3 in amino acids: CASGLMNSPLHF. For the CDR3, the DNA is TGTGCCAGCGGACTGATGAATTCACCCCTCCACTTT.